The clone carrying this T cell receptor (beta chain) occurred a few times. Its target is not known. Deletions cut 7 bases from V and 4 bases from J, with 13 bases between. Germline values: CDR1 MNHNY, CDR2 SVGAGI (reference sequence). The CDR3 is made up of 14 amino acids. This entry comes from a study of cytomegalovirus exposure and HLA in healthy donors. In the study overall: Among around 180 million T cells, an earlier analysis found 117 million unique TCR beta sequences.

Use of 60 Vbeta and 13 Jbeta primers characterized the PCR. Measured with immunoSEQ multiplex PCR; TCRdb has only the in-frame clones, and not every one. This table holds about 140,000 clones, more than 70% found once. Study-level points and caveats: At a 0.05 false discovery rate, a later analysis found around 15,000 TCR beta sequences to be associated with HLA alleles.

The TCR was taken from a man over 45 in good health and CMV-seronegative. Sequences were obtained from PBMCs. The V call is TRBV6-6, the J call TRBJ1-4, with D possibly matching TRBD1 (5 bases). This CDR3 is CASTQGGLNEKLFF. CDR3 DNA sequence: TGTGCCAGCACCCAGGGAGGACTTAATGAAAAACTGTTTTTT.